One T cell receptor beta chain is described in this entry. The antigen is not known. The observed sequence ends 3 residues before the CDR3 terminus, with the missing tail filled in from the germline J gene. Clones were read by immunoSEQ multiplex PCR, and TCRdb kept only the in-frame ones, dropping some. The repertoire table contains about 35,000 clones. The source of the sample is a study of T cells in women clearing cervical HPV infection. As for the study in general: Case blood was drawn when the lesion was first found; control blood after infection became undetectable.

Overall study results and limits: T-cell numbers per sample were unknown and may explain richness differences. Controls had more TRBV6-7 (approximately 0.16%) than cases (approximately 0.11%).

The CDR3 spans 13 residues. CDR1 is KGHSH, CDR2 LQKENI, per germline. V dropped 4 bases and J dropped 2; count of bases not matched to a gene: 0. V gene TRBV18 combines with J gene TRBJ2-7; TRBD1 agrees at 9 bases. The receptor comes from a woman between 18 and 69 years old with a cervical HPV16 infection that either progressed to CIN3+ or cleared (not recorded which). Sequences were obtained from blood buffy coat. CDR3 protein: CASSRTGAYEQYF. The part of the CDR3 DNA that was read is TGTGCCAGCTCACGGACAGGGGCCTACGAG.